The clone carrying this T cell receptor (beta chain) appeared many times. Its matching antigen is unknown. These data belong to a study of T cell repertoires in cytomegalovirus infection. As for the study in general: Both CMV infection and a matching HLA type were indicated by public TCR beta signatures. Broader study findings: The response measured ex vivo was dominated by TCR beta clonotypes (HLA-C-restricted and CMV-specific). Adding up the frequency of public TCR beta families identified people who carried CMV plus the relevant HLA.

Each CDR3 protein gets one entry after TCRdb re-called the reads with MiXCR. The top ten hold approximately 15% of the sample, which has fewer than 300,000 distinct CDR3 sequences, under 30% seen once. V was clipped by 0 bases and J by 3 bases; unmatched bases: 16. Germline V gives CDR1 SGHTA, CDR2 FQGNSA. This CDR3 comprises 20 residues. The sequencing input was PBMCs. The TCR was taken from a human donor in good health (CMV status not recorded). Some clones in this sample may be carry-over from other donors' samples. V gene TRBV7-2 combines with J gene TRBJ2-1; 8 bases match TRBD1. Written as DNA, the CDR3 is TGTGCCAGCAGCTTAGCCCCGGACAGGGTTGATATCAGTTTCTACAATGAGCAGTTCTTC. This translates into CASSLAPDRVDISFYNEQFF.